Below are 5 T cell receptor beta chains sequenced from a single sample in a study of T cells in Graves' hyperthyroidism and ophthalmopathy. It was RNA transcripts that yielded the amplified TCR beta CDR3 regions. RT-PCR in the first round (using the HTBI primer set) targeted the TCR CDR3. TCRdb re-called the multiplex PCR reads through MiXCR, storing one row per CDR3 protein. The sample lists around 530,000 distinct CDR3 sequences, under 20% occurring once. The sample consisted of blood. Source of these receptors: a woman under 30 with Graves' ophthalmopathy.

The gene calls are TRBV20-1 and TRBJ2-3, with D maybe TRBD2 (6 bases). V was cut by 6 bases and J by 0 bases, with 13 bases left in between. CDR3 size: 14 residues. CDR1 is DFQATT, CDR2 SNEGSKA, per germline (reference sequence). CDR3 nucleotide sequence: TGCAGTGCAGCAGCTAGCGACAGCACAGATACGCAGTATTTT. Translated: CSAAASDSTDTQYF.

The chain combines TRBV4-1 with TRBJ2-6; D could derive from TRBD1 or TRBD2 (5 bases each). V lost 0 bases, J lost 2 bases, and 11 bases lay in between. The CDR3 spans 17 residues. Germline V CDR1 and CDR2: MGHRA, YSYEKL. The CDR3 coding sequence is TGCGCCAGCAGCCAAGAAGGGGTCGGGACTGGGGCCAACGTCCTGACTTTC. Residues: CASSQEGVGTGANVLTF.

This clonotype was counted at least ten times. V is TRBV20-1 and J is TRBJ2-3; 9 nucleotides agree with TRBD1. CDR1 and CDR2 (germline): DFQATT, SNEGSKA (reference sequence). The CDR3 covers 15 residues. V was pared by 3 bases and J by 2 bases, with 6 bases of the junction left unmatched. CDR3 DNA sequence: TGCAGTGCTAGTGCCTGGACAGGGGTCACAGATACGCAGTATTTT. Encoded protein: CSASAWTGVTDTQYF.

This sequence joins TRBV28 and TRBJ2-3, with 8 bases lining up with TRBD2. With V trimmed by 3 bases and J by 5 bases, 7 bases remained unmatched. Germline CDR1 MDHEN, CDR2 SYDVKM. The CDR3 runs 15 residues. The CDR3 loop reads CASSFLAGSLDTQYF. CDR3 in DNA: TGTGCCAGCAGTTTTCTAGCGGGCTCGTTAGATACGCAGTATTTT.

This CDR3 is CASSSRQGSQPQHF. The CDR3 DNA sequence: TGTGCCAGCAGCTCCCGACAGGGCAGTCAGCCCCAGCATTTT. The chain couples TRBV11-2 to TRBJ1-5, with 7 bases matching TRBD1. The V gene end was trimmed by 4 bases and the J gene end by 6 bases; junction bases not matched to a gene: 6. The CDR3 runs 14 residues. CDR1 and CDR2 (germline): SGHAT, FQNNGV.